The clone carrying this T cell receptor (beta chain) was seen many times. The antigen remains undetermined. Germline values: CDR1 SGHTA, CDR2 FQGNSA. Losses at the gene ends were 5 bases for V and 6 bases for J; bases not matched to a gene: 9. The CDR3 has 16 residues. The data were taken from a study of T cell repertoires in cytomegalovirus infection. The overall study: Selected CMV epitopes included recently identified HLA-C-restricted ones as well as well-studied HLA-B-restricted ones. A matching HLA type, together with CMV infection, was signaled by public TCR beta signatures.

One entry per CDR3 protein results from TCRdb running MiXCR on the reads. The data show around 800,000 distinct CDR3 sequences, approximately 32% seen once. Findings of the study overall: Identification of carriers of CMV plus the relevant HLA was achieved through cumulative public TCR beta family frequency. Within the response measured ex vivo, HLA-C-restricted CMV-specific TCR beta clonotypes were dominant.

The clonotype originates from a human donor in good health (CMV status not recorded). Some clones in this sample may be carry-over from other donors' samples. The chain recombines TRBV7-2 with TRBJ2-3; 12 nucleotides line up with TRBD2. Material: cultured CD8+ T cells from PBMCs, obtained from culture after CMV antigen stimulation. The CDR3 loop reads CASSMLAGGQWDTQYF. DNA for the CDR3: TGTGCCAGCAGCATGCTAGCGGGGGGGCAATGGGATACGCAGTATTTT.